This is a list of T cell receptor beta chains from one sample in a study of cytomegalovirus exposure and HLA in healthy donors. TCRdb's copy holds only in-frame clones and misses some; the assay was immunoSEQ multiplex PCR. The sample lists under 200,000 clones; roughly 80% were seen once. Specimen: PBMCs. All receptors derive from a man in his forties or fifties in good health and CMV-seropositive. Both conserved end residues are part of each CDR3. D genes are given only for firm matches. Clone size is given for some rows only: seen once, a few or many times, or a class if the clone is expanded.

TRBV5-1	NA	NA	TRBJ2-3	TGCGCCAGCAGCTTGGTTCCCAACACAGATACGCAGTATTTT	CASSLVPNTDTQYF
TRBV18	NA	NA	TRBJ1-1	TGTGCCAGCTCACCTCCTACACGGGACACTGAAGCTTTCTTT	CASSPPTRDTEAFF
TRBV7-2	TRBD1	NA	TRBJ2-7	TGTGCCAGCAGCTTAGGCTTTCGGACAGGGGTTAAGGAGCAGTACTTC	CASSLGFRTGVKEQYF
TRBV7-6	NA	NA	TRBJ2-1	TGTGCCAGCAGCCACAGAGAAAATGAGCAGTTCTTC	CASSHRENEQFF
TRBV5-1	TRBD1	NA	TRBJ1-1	TGCGCCAGCAGCTTGCAGGGGGCGAACACTGAAGCTTTCTTT	CASSLQGANTEAFF
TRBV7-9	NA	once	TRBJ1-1	TGTGCCAGCAGCTTAGGGGAGAGAATGAACACTGAAGCTTTCTTT	CASSLGERMNTEAFF
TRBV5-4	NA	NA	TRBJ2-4	TGTGCCAGCAGCTTGTCGGGGGGCGCCGTCAAAAACATTCAGTACTTC	CASSLSGGAVKNIQYF
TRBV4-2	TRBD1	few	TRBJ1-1	TGTGCCAGCAGCCAAGTATCGTTATTGGGACAGGTTGCTGAAGCTTTCTTT	CASSQVSLLGQVAEAFF
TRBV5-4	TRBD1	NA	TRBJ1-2	TGTGCCAGCGCAACGGGACAGGGAAGAAACTATGGCTACACCTTC	CASATGQGRNYGYTF
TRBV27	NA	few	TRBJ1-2	TGTGCCAGCAGTTTATCGGCGGGCGGCCTCTATGGCTACACCTTC	CASSLSAGGLYGYTF
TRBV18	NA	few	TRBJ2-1	TGTGCCAGCTCACCACAGGGAGTTGAGCAGTTCTTC	CASSPQGVEQFF
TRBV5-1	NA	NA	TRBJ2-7	TGCGCCAGCAGCGGGGACAACTCCTACGAGCAGTACTTC	CASSGDNSYEQYF
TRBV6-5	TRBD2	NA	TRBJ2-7	TGTGCCAGCAGTTACTTGCGGGGGGTAGCCTACGAGCAGTACTTC	CASSYLRGVAYEQYF
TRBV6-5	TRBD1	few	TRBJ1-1	TGTGCCAGCAGTTACTCGCAGGGGGTGAACACTGAAGCTTTCTTT	CASSYSQGVNTEAFF
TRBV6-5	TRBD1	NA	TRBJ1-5	TGTGCCAGCAGTTACGGGACAGGGAACAATCAGCCCCAGCATTTT	CASSYGTGNNQPQHF
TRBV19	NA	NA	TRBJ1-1	TGTGCCAGTAGTATGTTAAGGGGCGCGGGGACTGAAGCTTTCTTT	CASSMLRGAGTEAFF
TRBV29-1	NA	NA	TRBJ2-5	TGCAGCGTTGTGGAACCGGGATATCAAGAGACCCAGTACTTC	CSVVEPGYQETQYF
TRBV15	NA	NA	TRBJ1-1	TGTGCCACCAGCAGAGGGGGGGGAAACACTGAAGCTTTCTTT	CATSRGGGNTEAFF
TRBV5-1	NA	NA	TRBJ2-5	TGCGCCAGCAGCTTGGGACAGCTCCAAGAGACCCAGTACTTC	CASSLGQLQETQYF
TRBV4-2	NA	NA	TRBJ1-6	TGTGCCAGCAGCCAAGGGACAGCCTATAATTCACCCCTCCACTTT	CASSQGTAYNSPLHF
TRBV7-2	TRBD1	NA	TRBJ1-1	TGTGCCAGCAGCTTAAAGGGGGCGCTGACTGAAGCTTTCTTT	CASSLKGALTEAFF
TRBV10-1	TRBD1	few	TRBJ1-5	TGCGCCAGCAGTCCGGGACAGCTCGCGCCCCAGCATTTT	CASSPGQLAPQHF
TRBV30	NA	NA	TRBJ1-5	TGTGCCTGGAGTGTACCAGGGAATACCAATCAGCCCCAGCATTTT	CAWSVPGNTNQPQHF
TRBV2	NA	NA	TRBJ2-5	TGTGCCAGCACCCGGACAGAGTACCAAGAGACCCAGTACTTC	CASTRTEYQETQYF
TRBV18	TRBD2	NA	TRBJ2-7	TGTGCCAGCTCTCGGGGAGCGGGAGGGATCTCCTACGAGCAGTACTTC	CASSRGAGGISYEQYF
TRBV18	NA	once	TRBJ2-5	TGTGCCAGCTCTCGTACCAGCCAAGAGACCCAGTACTTC	CASSRTSQETQYF
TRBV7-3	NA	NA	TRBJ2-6	TGTGCCAGCAGCATCTCCCGACAGCTCTCTGGGGCCAACGTCCTGACTTTC	CASSISRQLSGANVLTF
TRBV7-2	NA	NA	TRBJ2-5	TGTGCCAGCAGTTTTAACAGGGTTCAAGAGACCCAGTACTTC	CASSFNRVQETQYF
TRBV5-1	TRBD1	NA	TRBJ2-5	TGCGCCAGCAGCCTTGACAGGGGGTATGAGACCCAGTACTTC	CASSLDRGYETQYF
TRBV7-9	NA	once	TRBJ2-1	TGTGCCAGCAGCCCCGGGAACGAGCAGTTCTTC	CASSPGNEQFF
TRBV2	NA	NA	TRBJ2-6	TGTGCCAGCAGGGTTGCAGGTTCCTTCTCTGGGGCCAACGTCCTGACTTTC	CASRVAGSFSGANVLTF
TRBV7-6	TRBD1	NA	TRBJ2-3	TGTGCCAGCAGAACCGGGACAGGGGGCTCTCGGGTCACAGATACGCAGTATTTT	CASRTGTGGSRVTDTQYF
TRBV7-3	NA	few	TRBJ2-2	TGTGCCAGCAGCTCTCCGAACACCGGGGAGCTGTTTTTT	CASSSPNTGELFF
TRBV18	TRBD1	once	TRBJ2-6	TGTGCCAGCTCAGAGACAGGGGGCTCTCTTGGGGCCAACGTCCTGACTTTC	CASSETGGSLGANVLTF
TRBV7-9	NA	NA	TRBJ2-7	TGTGCCAGCAGCTTAGGGAGTAGGACAAAAGACTACGAGCAGTACTTC	CASSLGSRTKDYEQYF
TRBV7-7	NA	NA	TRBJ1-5	TGTGCTAGCAGCTTAGGGCAGGGCCAACTGCACCTCAATCAGCCCCAGCATTTT	CASSLGQGQLHLNQPQHF
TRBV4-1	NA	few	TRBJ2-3	TGCGCCAGCAGCCAAGGGGACCCATCGGCTCTAGCGTCTAACACAGATACGCAGTATTTT	CASSQGDPSALASNTDTQYF
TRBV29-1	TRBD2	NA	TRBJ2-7	TGCAGCGCTTTAGCGGGAGCGCGTTACGAGCAGTACTTC	CSALAGARYEQYF
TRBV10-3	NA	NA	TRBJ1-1	TGTGCCACTATGATTGGGGGCCTGAACACTGAAGCTTTCTTT	CATMIGGLNTEAFF
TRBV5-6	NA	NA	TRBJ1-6	TGTGCCAGCAGCTTGGGGCCCTTAAAAAGTAATTCACCCCTCCACTTT	CASSLGPLKSNSPLHF
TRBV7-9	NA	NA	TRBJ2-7	TGTGCCAGCAGCTTAGGGGGGGGGCTAGGGTACGAGCAGTACTTC	CASSLGGGLGYEQYF
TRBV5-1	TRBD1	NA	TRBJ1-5	TGCGCCAGCAGCCCCGGGACAGGGGTTAATCAGCCCCAGCATTTT	CASSPGTGVNQPQHF
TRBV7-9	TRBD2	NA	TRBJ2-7	TGTGCCAGCTCGGGGGGCTCCTACGAGCAGTACTTC	CASSGGSYEQYF
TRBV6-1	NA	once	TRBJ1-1	TGTGCCAGCAGTGATCGGGAGAACACTGAAGCTTTCTTT	CASSDRENTEAFF
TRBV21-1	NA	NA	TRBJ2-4	TGTGCCAGACTAGGGAAAAACATTCAGTACTTC	CARLGKNIQYF
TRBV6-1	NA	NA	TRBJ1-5	TGTGCCAGCAGTGGACTGAGTTCCCTGGGGCCCCAGCATTTT	CASSGLSSLGPQHF
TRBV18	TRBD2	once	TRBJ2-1	TGTGCCAGCCACGTCGGGGGGTTGGTTTCCAATGAGCAGTTCTTC	CASHVGGLVSNEQFF
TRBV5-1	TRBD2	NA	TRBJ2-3	TGCGCCAGCAGTAGCGGGGTACGCACAGATACGCAGTATTTT	CASSSGVRTDTQYF
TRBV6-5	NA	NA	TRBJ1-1	TGTGCCAGCAGCCCCTGGGAGGGTTTCACTGAAGCTTTCTTT	CASSPWEGFTEAFF
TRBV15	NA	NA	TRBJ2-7	TGTGCCACCAGCAGGGGGGCCTCCTACGAGCAGTACTTC	CATSRGASYEQYF
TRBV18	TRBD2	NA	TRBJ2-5	TGTGCCAGCTCATACACTAGCGGGGGGCAAGAGACCCAGTACTTC	CASSYTSGGQETQYF
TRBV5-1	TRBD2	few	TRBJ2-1	TGCGCCAGCAGCTTGGGACTAGCGGGAGGGCCGGGGTACAATGAGCAGTTCTTC	CASSLGLAGGPGYNEQFF
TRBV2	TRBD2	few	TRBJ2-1	TGTGCCAGCGCGAGGGAGGGGCGCAATGAGCAGTTCTTC	CASAREGRNEQFF